The clone carrying this T cell receptor (beta chain) occurred a few times. What it recognizes is unknown. The sample comes from a study of cytomegalovirus exposure and HLA in healthy donors. Trimming stripped 3 bases from V and 5 bases from J, with 12 bases between. This CDR3 has 13 residues. Germline V CDR1 and CDR2: SGHNT, YYREEE (reference sequence). General study findings and limits: In vitro data verified three CMV-associated chains as specific for CMV antigens.

The PCR used 60 Vbeta and 13 Jbeta primers. Libraries were prepared by immunoSEQ multiplex PCR; TCRdb keeps only in-frame clonotypes and omits some of them. The sample lists under 200,000 clones; 60% to 85% were seen once. The chain links TRBV5-4 to TRBJ2-7; D is possibly TRBD2 (6 bases). The TCR sequence derives from a woman in her thirties or forties in good health and CMV-seronegative. Specimen: PBMCs. Written as DNA, the CDR3 is TGTGCCAGCAGCTGGCGGGACCTAGACGAGCAGTACTTC. Translating it yields CASSWRDLDEQYF.